A selection of T cell receptor beta chains follows, all from one sample in a study of blood T cell repertoires in COVID-19. Assay: immunoSEQ multiplex PCR; the TCRdb copy retains only in-frame clones and omits some. Among about 220,000 clones listed, roughly 89% were seen once. Sequencing was carried out using PBMCs or T cells enriched from blood (not recorded which). Receptors were obtained from a woman aged 40 to 55 with acute COVID-19. Each CDR3 is given without its conserved first and last residue. Fields, in order: V gene, J gene, CDR3 length, CDR3 protein.

TRBV9	TRBJ2-3	14	ASSRTGGNPPDTQY
TRBV12-2	TRBJ1-4	14	ASRERGRPINEKLF
TRBV6-5	TRBJ2-3	13	ASSPLAGGPDTQY
TRBV9	TRBJ1-4	11	ASSVGTSEKLF
TRBV21-1	TRBJ2-1	13	ASSKRGDAYNEQF
TRBV27	TRBJ1-5	15	ASSLWAGQGIVQPQH
TRBV7-9	TRBJ1-2	12	ASSPPGGIEGYT
TRBV6-5	TRBJ1-4	13	ASSYGAGSNEKLF
TRBV4-1	TRBJ1-1	14	ASSLEYRGASTEAF
TRBV7-2	TRBJ1-3	14	ASSFTGTGGRNTIY
TRBV5-1	TRBJ2-3	10	ASSAPWETQY
TRBV3-1/TRBV3-2	TRBJ1-5	12	ASSLNPGGGSQH
TRBV3-1/TRBV3-2	TRBJ1-1	11	ASSRDRGREAF
TRBV18	TRBJ1-5	13	ASSPPGARGQPQH
TRBV4-3	TRBJ1-2	14	ASSASLWASLNGYT
TRBV5-1	TRBJ1-3	14	ASSPGGRTDLNTIY
TRBV5-8	TRBJ1-3	14	ASSLGGPDSGNTIY
TRBV27	TRBJ1-1	10	ASSPRQGKAF
TRBV18	TRBJ2-2	13	ASSPADRGTGELF
TRBV28	TRBJ1-1	11	ASISDKNTEAF
TRBV6-5	TRBJ1-1	11	ASSPQGTTEAF
TRBV5-8	TRBJ1-1	12	ASSPPPRGTEAF
TRBV29-1	TRBJ1-1	16	SVDDRLGTRITNTEAF
TRBV5-8	TRBJ1-4	14	ASSPSPLRVDEKLF
TRBV6-2/TRBV6-3	TRBJ2-2	12	ASSYGRSTGELF
TRBV14	TRBJ2-3	15	ASSQVVLAGAGDTQY
TRBV19	TRBJ1-5	12	ASSIEEGSQPQH
TRBV11-2	TRBJ2-6	15	ANTPGQADSGANVLT
TRBV3-1/TRBV3-2	TRBJ1-1	16	ASSPPALGNRGRAEAF
TRBV19	TRBJ1-1	13	ASSINRGENTEAF
TRBV25-1	TRBJ1-1	14	ASSENIRSGNTEAF